This T cell receptor beta chain was found in a study of blood T cell repertoires in COVID-19. In the study overall: Sites across the United States, Italy and Spain contributed samples from acute and convalescent COVID-19. T cells, B-cell-depleted T cells, or PBMCs supplied cDNA or gDNA.

Germline values: CDR1 SGHNT, CDR2 YENEEA. This CDR3 contains 15 residues. V gave up 1 base and J gave up 9 bases, with 13 bases separating them. Source study methods: Amplification from reference gene primers served as the basis for estimated nucleated cell counts. The protocol was immunoSEQ multiplex PCR, while the TCRdb copy is restricted to in-frame clones and leaves out a portion. V and J calls plus clone size are reproduced from that table; the DNA served to infer D and trimming. The sample has around 250,000 clones, about 86% seen once. The specimen was peripheral blood. This chain connects TRBV11-3 to TRBJ1-6; D is unclear. The origin of this receptor is a man between 18 and 35 years old with active or convalescent COVID-19. The CDR3 nucleotides read TGTGCCAGCAGCTTAGTTGCCGGTTCCCGTTCACCCCTCCACTTT. This codes for CASSLVAGSRSPLHF.